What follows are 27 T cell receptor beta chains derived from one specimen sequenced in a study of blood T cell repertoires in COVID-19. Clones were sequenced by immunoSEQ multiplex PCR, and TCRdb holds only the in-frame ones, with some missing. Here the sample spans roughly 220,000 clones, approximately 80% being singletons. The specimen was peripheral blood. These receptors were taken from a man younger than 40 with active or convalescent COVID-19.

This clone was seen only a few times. CDR3 sequence (DNA): TGTGCCAGTAGCTCGGGACAGGGACACTATGGCTACACCTTC. Protein sequence: CASSSGQGHYGYTF. This rearrangement joins TRBV19 to TRBJ1-2; 9 positions agree with TRBD1. The ends lost 6 bases at V and 3 bases at J; junction bases unmatched: 5. CDR3 length: 14 residues. Germline CDR1 is LNHDA and CDR2 is SQIVND (reference sequence).

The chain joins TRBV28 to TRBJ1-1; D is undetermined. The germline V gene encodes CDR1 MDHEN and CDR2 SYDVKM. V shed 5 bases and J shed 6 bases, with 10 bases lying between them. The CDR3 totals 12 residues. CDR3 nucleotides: TGTGCCAGCAGTGCCCTCGGGTCTGAAGCTTTCTTT. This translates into CASSALGSEAFF.

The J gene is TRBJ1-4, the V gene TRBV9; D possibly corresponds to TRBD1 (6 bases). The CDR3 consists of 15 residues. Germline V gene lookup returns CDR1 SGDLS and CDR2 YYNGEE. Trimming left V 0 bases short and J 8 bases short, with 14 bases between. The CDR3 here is CASSVGVRGREKLFF. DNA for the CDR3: TGTGCCAGCAGCGTAGGGGTCAGGGGTAGAGAAAAACTGTTTTTT.

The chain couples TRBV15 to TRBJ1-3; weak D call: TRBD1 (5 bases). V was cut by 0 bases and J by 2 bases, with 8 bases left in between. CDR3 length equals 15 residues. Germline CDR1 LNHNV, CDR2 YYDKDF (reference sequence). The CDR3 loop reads CATSREGGAGNTIYF. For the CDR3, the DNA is TGTGCCACCAGCAGAGAAGGAGGGGCTGGAAACACCATATATTTT.

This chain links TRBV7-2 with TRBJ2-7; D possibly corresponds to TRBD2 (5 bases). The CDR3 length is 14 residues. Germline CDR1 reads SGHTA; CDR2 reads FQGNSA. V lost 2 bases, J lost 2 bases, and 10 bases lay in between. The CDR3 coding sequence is TGTGCCAGCAGCTTAATGGGAGCAACCTACGAGCAGTACTTC. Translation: CASSLMGATYEQYF. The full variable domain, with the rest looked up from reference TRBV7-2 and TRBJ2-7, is GAGVSQSPSNKVTEKGKDVELRCDPISGHTALYWYRQSLGQGLEFLIYFQGNSAPDKSGLPSDRFSAERTGGSVSTLTIQRTQQEDSAVYLCASSLMGATYEQYFGPGTRLTVT.

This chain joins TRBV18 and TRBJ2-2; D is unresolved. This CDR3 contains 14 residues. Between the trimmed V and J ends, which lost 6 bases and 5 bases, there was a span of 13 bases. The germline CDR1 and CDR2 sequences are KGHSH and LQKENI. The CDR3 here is CASSPTTWTGELFF. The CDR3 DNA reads TGTGCCAGCTCCCCCACGACATGGACCGGGGAGCTGTTTTTT.

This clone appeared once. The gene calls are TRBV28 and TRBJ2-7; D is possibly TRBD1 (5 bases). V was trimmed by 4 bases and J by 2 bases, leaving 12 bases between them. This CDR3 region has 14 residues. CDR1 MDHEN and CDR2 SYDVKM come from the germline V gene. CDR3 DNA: TGTGCCAGCAGTTACCACCCGACAGCCTACGAGCAGTACTTC. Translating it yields CASSYHPTAYEQYF. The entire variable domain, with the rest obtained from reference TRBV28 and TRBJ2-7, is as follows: DVKVTQSSRYLVKRTGEKVFLECVQDMDHENMFWYRQDPGLGLRLIYFSYDVKMKEKGDIPEGYSVSREKKERFSLILESASTNQTSMYLCASSYHPTAYEQYFGPGTRLTVT.

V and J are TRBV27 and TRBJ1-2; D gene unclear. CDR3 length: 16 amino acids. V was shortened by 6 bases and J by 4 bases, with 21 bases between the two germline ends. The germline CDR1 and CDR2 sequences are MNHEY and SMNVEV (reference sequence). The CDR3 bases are TGTGCCAGCAGCCCCCTCGGGGAGATGGGGAGCTATGGCTACACCTTC. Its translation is CASSPLGEMGSYGYTF.

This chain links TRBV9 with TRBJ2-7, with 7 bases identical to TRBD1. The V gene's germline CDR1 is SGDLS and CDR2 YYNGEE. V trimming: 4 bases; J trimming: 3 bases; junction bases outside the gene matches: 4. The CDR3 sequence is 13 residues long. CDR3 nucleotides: TGTGCCAGCAGCTTCGCAGGGGGCTACGAGCAGTACTTC. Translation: CASSFAGGYEQYF.

CDR3: CAIGGQSYNQPQHF. In DNA, the CDR3 is TGTGCCATCGGGGGACAGAGTTACAATCAGCCCCAGCATTTT. The chain has TRBV6-6 and TRBJ1-5, with TRBD1 matching 7 bases. The CDR3 totals 14 residues. CDR1 MNHNY and CDR2 SVGAGI come from the germline V gene (reference sequence). The ends lost 10 bases at V and 3 bases at J; junction bases unmatched: 9.

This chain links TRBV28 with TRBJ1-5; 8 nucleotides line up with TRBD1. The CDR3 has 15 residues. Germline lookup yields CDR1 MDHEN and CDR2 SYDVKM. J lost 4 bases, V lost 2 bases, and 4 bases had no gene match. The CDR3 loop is CASSLTGGTNQPQHF. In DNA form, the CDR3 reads TGTGCCAGCAGTTTAACAGGGGGTACGAATCAGCCCCAGCATTTT.

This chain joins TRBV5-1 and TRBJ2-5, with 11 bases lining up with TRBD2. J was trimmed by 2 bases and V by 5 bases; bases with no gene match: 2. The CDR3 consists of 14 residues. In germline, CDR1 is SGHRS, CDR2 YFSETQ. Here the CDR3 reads CASSVAGGQETQYF. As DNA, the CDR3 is TGCGCCAGCAGTGTAGCGGGAGGGCAAGAGACCCAGTACTTC.

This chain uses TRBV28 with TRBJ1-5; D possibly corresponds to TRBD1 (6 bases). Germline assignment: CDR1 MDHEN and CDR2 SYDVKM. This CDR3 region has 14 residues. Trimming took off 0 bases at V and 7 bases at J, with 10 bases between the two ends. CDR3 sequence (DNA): TGTGCCAGCAGTTTATGGCAGGGGACCCAGCCCCAGCATTTT. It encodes CASSLWQGTQPQHF.

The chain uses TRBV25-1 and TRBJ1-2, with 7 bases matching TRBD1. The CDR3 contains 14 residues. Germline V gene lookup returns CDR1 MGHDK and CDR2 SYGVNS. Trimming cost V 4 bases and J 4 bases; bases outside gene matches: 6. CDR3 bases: TGTGCCAGCAGTGCCCCGGGACAGCTCTATGGCTACACCTTC. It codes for CASSAPGQLYGYTF.

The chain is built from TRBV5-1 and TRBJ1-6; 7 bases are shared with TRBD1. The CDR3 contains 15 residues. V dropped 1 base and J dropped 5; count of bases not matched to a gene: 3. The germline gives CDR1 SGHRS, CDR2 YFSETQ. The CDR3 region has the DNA TGCGCCAGCAGCTTGCTAGGGGGCGATAATTCACCCCTCCACTTT. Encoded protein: CASSLLGGDNSPLHF.

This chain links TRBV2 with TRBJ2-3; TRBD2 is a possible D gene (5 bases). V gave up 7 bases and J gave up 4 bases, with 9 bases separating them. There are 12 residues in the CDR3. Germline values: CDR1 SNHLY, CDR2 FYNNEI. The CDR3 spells CASTGGPDTQYF. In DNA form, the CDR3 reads TGTGCCAGCACTGGAGGTCCAGATACGCAGTATTTT.

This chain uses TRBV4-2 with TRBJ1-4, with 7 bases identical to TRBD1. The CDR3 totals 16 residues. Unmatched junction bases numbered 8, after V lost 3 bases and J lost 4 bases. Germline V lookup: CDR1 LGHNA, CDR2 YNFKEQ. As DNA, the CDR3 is TGTGCCAGCAGCCAGGAGACACAGGGGATTAATGAAAAACTGTTTTTT. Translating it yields CASSQETQGINEKLFF.

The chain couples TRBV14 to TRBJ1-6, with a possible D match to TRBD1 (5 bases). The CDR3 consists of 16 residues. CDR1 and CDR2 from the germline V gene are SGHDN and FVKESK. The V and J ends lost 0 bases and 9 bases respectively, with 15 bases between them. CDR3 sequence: CASSQDGGVKISPLHF. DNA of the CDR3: TGTGCCAGCAGCCAAGATGGGGGGGTTAAGATTTCACCCCTCCACTTT.

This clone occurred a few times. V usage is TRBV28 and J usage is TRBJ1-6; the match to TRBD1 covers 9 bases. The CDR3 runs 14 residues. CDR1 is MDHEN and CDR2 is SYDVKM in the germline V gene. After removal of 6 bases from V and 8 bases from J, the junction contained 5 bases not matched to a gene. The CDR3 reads CASRRGQGDSPLHF. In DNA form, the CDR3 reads TGTGCCAGCAGGAGGGGACAGGGTGATTCACCCCTCCACTTT. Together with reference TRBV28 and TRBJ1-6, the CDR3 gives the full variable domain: DVKVTQSSRYLVKRTGEKVFLECVQDMDHENMFWYRQDPGLGLRLIYFSYDVKMKEKGDIPEGYSVSREKKERFSLILESASTNQTSMYLCASRRGQGDSPLHFGNGTRLTVT.

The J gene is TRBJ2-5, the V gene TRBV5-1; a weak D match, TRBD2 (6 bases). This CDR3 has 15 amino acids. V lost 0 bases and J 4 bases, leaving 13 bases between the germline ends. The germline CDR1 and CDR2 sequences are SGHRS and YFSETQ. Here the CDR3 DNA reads TGCGCCAGCAGCTTGGTGGGAGGATCAGGAGAGACCCAGTACTTC. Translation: CASSLVGGSGETQYF.

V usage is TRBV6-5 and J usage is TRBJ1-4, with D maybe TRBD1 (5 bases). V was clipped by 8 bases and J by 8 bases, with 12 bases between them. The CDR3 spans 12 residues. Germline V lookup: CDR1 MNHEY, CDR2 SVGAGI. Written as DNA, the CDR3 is TGTGCCAGCTCAGCGGGGCGCGAAAAACTGTTTTTT. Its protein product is CASSAGREKLFF.

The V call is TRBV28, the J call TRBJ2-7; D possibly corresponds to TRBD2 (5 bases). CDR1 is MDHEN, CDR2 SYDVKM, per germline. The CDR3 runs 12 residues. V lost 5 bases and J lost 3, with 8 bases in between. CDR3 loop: CASSGGHYEQYF. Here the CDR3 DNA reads TGTGCCAGCAGTGGAGGCCACTACGAGCAGTACTTC.

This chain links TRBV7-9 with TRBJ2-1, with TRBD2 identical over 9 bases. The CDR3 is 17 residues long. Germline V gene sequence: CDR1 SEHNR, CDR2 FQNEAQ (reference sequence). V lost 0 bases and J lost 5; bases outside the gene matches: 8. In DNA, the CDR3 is TGTGCCAGCAGCTTAGCCCCAACAGCGGGAGGTAACAATGAGCAGTTCTTC. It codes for CASSLAPTAGGNNEQFF.

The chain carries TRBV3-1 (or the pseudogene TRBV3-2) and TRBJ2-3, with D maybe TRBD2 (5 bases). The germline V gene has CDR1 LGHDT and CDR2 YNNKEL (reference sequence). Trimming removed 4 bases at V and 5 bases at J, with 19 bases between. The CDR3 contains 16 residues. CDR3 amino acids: CASSPGLWKTLDTQYF. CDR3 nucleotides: TGTGCCAGCAGCCCCGGACTGTGGAAAACCCTAGATACGCAGTATTTT.

This CDR3 is CASSPGEGLSGELFF. As DNA, the CDR3 is TGTGCCAGCAGCCCCGGGGAGGGCCTGAGCGGGGAGCTGTTTTTT. The chain carries TRBV4-2 and TRBJ2-2; 7 nucleotides align to TRBD2. CDR3 length: 15 amino acids. Trimming took 4 bases from V and 7 from J; bases not matched to a gene: 9. From germline, CDR1 is LGHNA and CDR2 YNFKEQ.

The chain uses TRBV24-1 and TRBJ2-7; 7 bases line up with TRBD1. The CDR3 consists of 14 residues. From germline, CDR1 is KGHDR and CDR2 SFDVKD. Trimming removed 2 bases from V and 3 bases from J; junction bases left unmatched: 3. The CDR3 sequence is CATSDSDRFYEQYF. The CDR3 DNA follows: TGTGCCACCAGTGATTCGGACAGGTTCTACGAGCAGTACTTC.

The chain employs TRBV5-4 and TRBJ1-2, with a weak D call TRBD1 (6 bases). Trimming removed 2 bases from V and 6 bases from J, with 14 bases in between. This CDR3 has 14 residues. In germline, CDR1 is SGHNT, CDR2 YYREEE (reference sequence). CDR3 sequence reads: CASSLQGLGDGYTF. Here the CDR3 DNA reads TGTGCCAGCAGCTTACAGGGCCTTGGGGATGGCTACACCTTC.